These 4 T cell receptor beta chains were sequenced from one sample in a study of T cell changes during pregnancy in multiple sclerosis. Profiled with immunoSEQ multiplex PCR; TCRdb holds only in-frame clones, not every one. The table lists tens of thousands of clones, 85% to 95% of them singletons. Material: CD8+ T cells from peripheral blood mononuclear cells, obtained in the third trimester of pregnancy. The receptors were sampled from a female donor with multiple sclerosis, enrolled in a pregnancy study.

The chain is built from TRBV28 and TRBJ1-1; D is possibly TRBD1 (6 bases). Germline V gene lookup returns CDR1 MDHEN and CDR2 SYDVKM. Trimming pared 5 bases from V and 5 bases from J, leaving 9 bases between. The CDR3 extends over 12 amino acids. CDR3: CASSTGNTEAFF. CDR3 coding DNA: TGTGCCAGCAGTACAGGGAATACTGAAGCTTTCTTT.

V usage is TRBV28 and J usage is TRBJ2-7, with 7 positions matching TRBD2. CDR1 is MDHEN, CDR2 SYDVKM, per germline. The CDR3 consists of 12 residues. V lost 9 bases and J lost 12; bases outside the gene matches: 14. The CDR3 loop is CASSLGRAFTYF. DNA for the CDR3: TGTGCCAGTTCGCTTGGGAGGGCCTTCACGTACTTC. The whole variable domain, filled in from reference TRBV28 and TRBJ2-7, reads DVKVTQSSRYLVKRTGEKVFLECVQDMDHENMFWYRQDPGLGLRLIYFSYDVKMKEKGDIPEGYSVSREKKERFSLILESASTNQTSMYLCASSLGRAFTYFGPGTRLTVT.

The chain's CDR3 is CASSPNGYGVADTQYF. CDR3 bases: TGTGCCAGCAGCCCTAACGGGTACGGGGTTGCGGATACGCAGTATTTT. The V gene is TRBV7-6, the J gene TRBJ2-3; possible D gene TRBD2, 5 bases. V lost 5 bases and J lost 6, with 21 bases in between. This CDR3 region has 16 residues. Germline V gene sequence: CDR1 SGHVS, CDR2 FNYEAQ.

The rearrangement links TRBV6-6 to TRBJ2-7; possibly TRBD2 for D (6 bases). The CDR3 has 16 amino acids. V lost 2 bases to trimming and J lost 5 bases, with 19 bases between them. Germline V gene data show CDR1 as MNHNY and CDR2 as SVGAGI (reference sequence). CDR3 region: CASSYLSGSQGHEQYF. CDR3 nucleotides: TGTGCCAGCAGTTACCTATCCGGGAGTCAAGGTCACGAGCAGTACTTC.